This T cell receptor beta chain was documented in a study of persistence of HIV-infected CD4 T cells. Across the study: CD4+ T cells responding to CMV or HIV-1 Gag were isolated.

There are 16 residues in the CDR3. From germline, CDR1 is ENHRY and CDR2 SYGVKD. Deletions cut 0 bases from V and 0 bases from J, with 11 bases between. The immunoSEQ assay was version 4, run in survey mode. Template was genomic DNA at around 10 ng/uL, with up to about 1 ug used per sample. Sequencing used immunoSEQ multiplex PCR; TCRdb keeps in-frame clones, though not all of them. The table has about 35,000 clones, more than 75% seen once. An overlapping HIV-1 Gag peptide pool stimulated these cells at 0.85 to 1 ug/peptide/mL. Sorted nonresponding memory CD4+ T cells were CD40L-negative, CD69-negative, CD45RO-high. Donors had undetectable plasma HIV-1 RNA, under 50 copies/mL, for 4+ years. As regards this clone: The antigen is not known.

Sequences were derived from cultured CD4+ T cells from PBMCs, sampled from a patient who received antiretroviral therapy. The chain uses TRBV10-3 and TRBJ1-2; D uncertain. This sequence originates from an adult with HIV. The donor label of this sample is uncertain. CDR3 loop: CAISESRGLTNYGYTF. CDR3 sequence (DNA): TGTGCCATCAGTGAGTCGAGAGGGTTGACTAACTATGGCTACACCTTC.